One and the same sample provided the 23 T cell receptor beta chains below, sequenced in a study of shared T cell receptors in the human thymus. Repertoires were generated with immunoSEQ multiplex PCR, while TCRdb's copy carries only in-frame clones and drops some. The data contain hundreds of thousands of clones, around 87% of them seen just once; the ten biggest clones take up roughly 0.0094%. The data were also submitted as part of a second study, on human thymus T cells.

The source material was thymocytes. The receptors stem from a boy younger than two with a congenital heart defect.

DNA of the CDR3: TGTGCCAGCAGCCAAAAAAAGGGGGCGTCGGGCAATGAGCAGTTCTTC. This sequence encodes CASSQKKGASGNEQFF. The gene calls are TRBV5-6 and TRBJ2-1; 7 positions match TRBD1. Per the germline V gene, CDR1 is SGHDT and CDR2 is YYEEEE. This CDR3 comprises 16 residues. Trimming removed 4 bases from V and 6 bases from J; junction bases left unmatched: 13.

The sample holds a few counts of this clone. V and J are TRBV28 and TRBJ1-4; a weak D match, TRBD1 (6 bases). CDR1 and CDR2 from the germline V gene are MDHEN and SYDVKM. The germline V and J ends were trimmed by 5 bases and 0 bases, with 16 bases remaining between them. CDR3 length equals 17 residues. CDR3 sequence: CASSPLRRTATNEKLFF. As DNA, the CDR3 is TGTGCCAGCAGTCCCCTCAGACGGACAGCAACTAATGAAAAACTGTTTTTT.

V is TRBV10-3 and J is TRBJ1-5; 9 bases map to TRBD1. Germline assignment: CDR1 ENHRY and CDR2 SYGVKD. The CDR3 spans 16 residues. The V segment lost 3 bases and the J segment 6 bases; nucleotides outside the gene matches: 9. CDR3 nucleotide sequence: TGTGCCATCAGTGATGAGGGACAGGGAGGGGTTCAGCCCCAGCATTTT. This sequence encodes CAISDEGQGGVQPQHF.

The rearrangement uses TRBV4-1 and TRBJ2-7; D is possibly TRBD1 (5 bases). The CDR3 length is 17 residues. In germline, CDR1 is MGHRA, CDR2 YSYEKL. Trimming pared 3 bases from V and 5 bases from J, leaving 23 bases between. Written as DNA, the CDR3 is TGCGCCAGCAGCCAGTCTTTGGTGACAGAGGATTTCCACGAGCAGTACTTC. Translated, it gives CASSQSLVTEDFHEQYF.

This sequence joins TRBV2 and TRBJ1-6, with D tentatively TRBD1 (5 bases). In germline, CDR1 is SNHLY, CDR2 FYNNEI. Deletions cut 7 bases from V and 9 bases from J, with 19 bases between. This CDR3 contains 15 residues. This CDR3 reads CASTDSPREGSPLHF. The DNA of the CDR3 is TGTGCCAGCACTGACAGCCCTCGAGAGGGTTCACCCCTCCACTTT.

The gene calls are TRBV19 and TRBJ2-4, with 9 positions matching TRBD2. Germline loops: CDR1 LNHDA, CDR2 SQIVND (reference sequence). This CDR3 comprises 18 residues. The trim removed 5 bases at V and 0 bases at J, leaving 11 bases unmatched. DNA for the CDR3: TGTGCCAGTAGTGCCACCCCCAGACTAGCGGTAGCCAAAAACATTCAGTACTTC. It yields the protein CASSATPRLAVAKNIQYF.

The V gene is TRBV15, the J gene TRBJ1-4, with 11 nucleotides matching TRBD1. With V trimmed by 6 bases and J by 0 bases, 0 bases remained unmatched. Germline-derived CDR1 and CDR2 are LNHNV and YYDKDF (reference sequence). The CDR3 totals 15 residues. Here the CDR3 DNA reads TGTGCCACCAGGGGACAGGGGGCAACTAATGAAAAACTGTTTTTT. This encodes CATRGQGATNEKLFF.

On this clone itself: Germline and junction disagree at one end, which may indicate a read error. In the same sample, other DNA sequences code for this CDR3. The chain employs TRBV6-5 and TRBJ1-6, with 7 bases aligning to TRBD1. The germline CDR1 and CDR2 sequences are MNHEY and SVGAGI. CDR3 length: 15 residues. As DNA, the CDR3 is TGTGCCAGCACCCCAGGGGGTCTCTATAATTCCCCCCTCCACTTT. Its translation: CASTPGGLYNSPLHF.

The V gene is TRBV25-1, the J gene TRBJ2-1; TRBD1 might be the D (5 bases). The CDR3 runs 15 residues. The germline CDR1 and CDR2 sequences are MGHDK and SYGVNS. Trimming cost V 3 bases and J 3 bases, with 12 bases left between them. This CDR3 is CASSEVKGFYNEQFF. For the CDR3, the DNA is TGTGCCAGCAGTGAGGTCAAGGGGTTCTACAATGAGCAGTTCTTC.

A few counts support this clone. The chain joins TRBV25-1 to TRBJ1-1; 8 nucleotides line up with TRBD1. This CDR3 is built from 17 residues. V lost 5 bases and J lost 3; bases outside the gene matches: 14. Looked up from germline, CDR1 is MGHDK and CDR2 is SYGVNS. CDR3 coding DNA: TGTGCCAGCAGTAACTCAGGGGGCTCACTTGGGGACACTGAAGCTTTCTTT. Amino acid sequence: CASSNSGGSLGDTEAFF.

Here the CDR3 DNA reads TGTGCCAGCAGCTTAAATAAGGGACAGTTAAGCTCCTACGAGCAGTACTTC. Protein product: CASSLNKGQLSSYEQYF. This rearrangement joins TRBV7-2 to TRBJ2-7, with 7 bases fitting TRBD1. This CDR3 is built from 17 residues. Germline values: CDR1 SGHTA, CDR2 FQGNSA. V was clipped by 2 bases and J by 0 bases; unmatched bases: 10. The full variable domain, in which reference TRBV7-2 and TRBJ2-7 provide the parts outside the CDR3, is GAGVSQSPSNKVTEKGKDVELRCDPISGHTALYWYRQSLGQGLEFLIYFQGNSAPDKSGLPSDRFSAERTGGSVSTLTIQRTQQEDSAVYLCASSLNKGQLSSYEQYFGPGTRLTVT.

This clone was detected a few times. The V gene is TRBV14, the J gene TRBJ1-3; 7 bases align to TRBD1. The CDR3 is 12 residues long. CDR1 is SGHDN and CDR2 is FVKESK in the germline V gene. V was clipped by 5 bases and J by 8 bases; unmatched bases: 3. CDR3 DNA: TGTGCCAGCAGCTACAGGGGCCACACCATATATTTT. Its protein is CASSYRGHTIYF.

The chain has TRBV7-8 and TRBJ2-3; 7 bases match TRBD2. In germline, CDR1 is SGHVS, CDR2 FQNEAQ. The trim removed 6 bases at V and 4 bases at J, leaving 10 bases unmatched. The CDR3 is 15 residues long. The CDR3 spells CASRPKTSQADTQYF. In DNA form, the CDR3 reads TGTGCCAGCAGGCCTAAGACTAGCCAGGCAGATACGCAGTATTTT.

This rearrangement joins TRBV4-1 to TRBJ1-1; maybe TRBD1 (6 bases). Germline CDR1 MGHRA, CDR2 YSYEKL. V lost 1 base and J 3 bases, leaving 12 bases between the germline ends. The CDR3 loop spans 15 amino acids. The CDR3 loop reads CASSQVSGAHTEAFF. The CDR3 DNA follows: TGCGCCAGCAGCCAAGTATCAGGGGCACACACTGAAGCTTTCTTT.

The chain employs TRBV9 and TRBJ2-1, with TRBD2 identical over 8 bases. The CDR3 loop spans 14 amino acids. From germline, CDR1 is SGDLS and CDR2 YYNGEE. After removal of 4 bases from V and 5 bases from J, the junction contained 5 bases not matched to a gene. The CDR3 nucleotides read TGTGCCAGCAGCCCACCGGGGGGGAACAATGAGCAGTTCTTC. As protein: CASSPPGGNNEQFF.

The genes are TRBV19 and TRBJ2-1; TRBD2 matches 7 bases. V gave up 3 bases and J gave up 10 bases; unmatched junction bases: 9. From germline, CDR1 is LNHDA and CDR2 SQIVND (reference sequence). This CDR3 has 14 amino acids. This CDR3 reads CASSMGGSWREQFF. CDR3 sequence (DNA): TGTGCCAGTAGTATGGGCGGGAGTTGGCGGGAGCAGTTCTTC. Full variable domain (missing parts from reference TRBV19 and TRBJ2-1): DGGITQSPKYLFRKEGQNVTLSCEQNLNHDAMYWYRQDPGQGLRLIYYSQIVNDFQKGDIAEGYSVSREKKESFPLTVTSAQKNPTAFYLCASSMGGSWREQFFGPGTRLTVL.

This clone appeared once. This rearrangement joins TRBV29-1 to TRBJ2-1; 8 bases line up with TRBD2. CDR1 and CDR2 (germline): SQVTM, ANQGSEA. The CDR3 loop spans 15 amino acids. With V trimmed by 7 bases and J by 0 bases, 8 bases remained unmatched. CDR3 in DNA: TGCAGCGCCTCGGCGAGCGGGGGCTCCTACAATGAGCAGTTCTTC. It yields the protein CSASASGGSYNEQFF.

DNA for the CDR3: TGTGCCACCAGCTCCCCAATGGACAGCGCGAACACCGGGGAGCTGTTTTTT. Its protein is CATSSPMDSANTGELFF. The rearrangement links TRBV15 to TRBJ2-2; possibly TRBD1 for D (6 bases). The CDR3 is made up of 17 amino acids. Germline assignment: CDR1 LNHNV and CDR2 YYDKDF (reference sequence). The V gene lost 5 bases and the J gene lost 0 bases, with 16 bases spanning the gap.

This clone was seen only once. V and J are TRBV4-3 and TRBJ2-1, with 12 bases identical to TRBD2. The V segment lost 0 bases and the J segment 5 bases; nucleotides outside the gene matches: 8. From germline, CDR1 is LGHNA and CDR2 YSLEER. CDR3 size: 18 residues. The CDR3 loop reads CASSQDLAGGRADNEQFF. The CDR3 region has the DNA TGCGCCAGCAGCCAAGATCTAGCGGGAGGGCGAGCCGACAATGAGCAGTTCTTC.

The rearrangement uses TRBV15 and TRBJ2-2; 10 bases are a match to TRBD2. The CDR3 contains 18 residues. V dropped 2 bases and J dropped 0; count of bases not matched to a gene: 6. Germline values: CDR1 LNHNV, CDR2 YYDKDF (reference sequence). The CDR3: CATSRTSGNFSNTGELFF. The DNA of the CDR3 is TGTGCCACCAGCAGAACTAGCGGGAATTTTTCGAACACCGGGGAGCTGTTTTTT.

The DNA for the CDR3 is TGTGCCAGCAGCTATGACAGGGGGCTTGAGCAGTTCTTC. Protein sequence: CASSYDRGLEQFF. The rearrangement joins TRBV7-3 to TRBJ2-1; 10 nucleotides line up with TRBD1. The V gene's germline CDR1 is SGHTA and CDR2 FQGTGA. V lost 4 bases, J lost 9 bases, and 3 bases stayed unmatched. This CDR3 comprises 13 residues.

The chain is built from TRBV6-5 and TRBJ2-7, with TRBD1 matching 9 bases. Unmatched junction bases numbered 7, after V lost 2 bases and J lost 5 bases. CDR3 length equals 15 residues. Germline assignment: CDR1 MNHEY and CDR2 SVGAGI. CDR3 sequence: CASSYGGTGKNEQYF. Here the CDR3 DNA reads TGTGCCAGCAGTTACGGGGGGACAGGGAAAAACGAGCAGTACTTC.

In this sample, this clone turned up a few times. The chain joins TRBV29-1 to TRBJ1-1; possibly TRBD1 for D (5 bases). The ends were cut back, 0 bases at V and 11 bases at J, with 13 bases in the middle. The germline CDR1 and CDR2 sequences are SQVTM and ANQGSEA. This CDR3 has 12 amino acids. The CDR3 DNA follows: TGCAGCGTTGAAGATTCAGGGTGGCGGGCTTTCTTT. It translates to CSVEDSGWRAFF.